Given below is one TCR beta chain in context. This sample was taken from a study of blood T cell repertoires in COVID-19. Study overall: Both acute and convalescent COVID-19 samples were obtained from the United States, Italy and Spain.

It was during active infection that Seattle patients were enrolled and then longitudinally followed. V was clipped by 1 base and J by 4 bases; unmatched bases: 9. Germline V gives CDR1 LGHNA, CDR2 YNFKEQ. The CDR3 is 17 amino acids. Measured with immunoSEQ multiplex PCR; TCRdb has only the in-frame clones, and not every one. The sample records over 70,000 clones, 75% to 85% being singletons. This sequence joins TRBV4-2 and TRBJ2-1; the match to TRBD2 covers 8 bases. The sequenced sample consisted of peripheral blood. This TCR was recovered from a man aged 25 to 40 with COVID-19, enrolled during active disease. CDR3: CASSQVRGSGVYNEQFF. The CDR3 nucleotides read TGTGCCAGCAGCCAAGTTAGAGGTAGCGGGGTTTACAATGAGCAGTTCTTC.